This T cell receptor beta chain emerged from a study of blood T cell repertoires in COVID-19. Study-wide context: There were acute and convalescent COVID-19 samples, and they came from the United States, Italy and Spain. PBMCs, B-cell-depleted T cells, or T cells were the source of the cDNA or gDNA that made up the material.

Germline CDR1 SGHDT, CDR2 YYEEEE. CDR3 length: 15 residues. The V segment lost 6 bases and the J segment 3 bases; nucleotides outside the gene matches: 10. Authors' methods: The assay estimated nucleated cells by amplifying reference gene primers. This table comes from immunoSEQ multiplex PCR, and its TCRdb copy is limited to in-frame clones, with some not included. V and J calls and clone size come straight from that table; D and trimming were deduced from the DNA. The repertoire consists of over 55,000 clones, with over 80% occurring once and the leading ten covering roughly 15%. Sequences were obtained from peripheral blood. The chain couples TRBV5-6 to TRBJ2-7; TRBD1 matches 9 bases. This clonotype was sampled from a woman of 80 years or more with acute or convalescent COVID-19. CDR3 sequence reads: CASTLPGTGIYEQYF. The CDR3 bases are TGTGCCAGCACCCTTCCCGGGACAGGGATCTACGAGCAGTACTTC.